This TCR beta chain emerged from a study of blood T cell repertoires in COVID-19. This clone was counted a few times. Repertoires were generated with immunoSEQ multiplex PCR, while TCRdb's copy carries only in-frame clones and drops some. The top ten clones hold roughly 5.6% of a sample with tens of thousands of clones, about 83% of them seen once. This CDR3 region has 16 residues. Trimming pared 4 bases from V and 10 bases from J, leaving 20 bases between. CDR1 is SGHTA, CDR2 FQGNSA, per germline. The sample taken for sequencing was peripheral blood. This chain links TRBV7-2 with TRBJ1-6; D call uncertain. The TCR was taken from a man between 45 and 60 years old with active COVID-19. CDR3 sequence reads: CASSYHLPGPGSPLHF. CDR3 in DNA: TGTGCCAGCAGCTACCATCTACCAGGTCCAGGATCACCCCTCCACTTT.